This TCR beta chain was sequenced during a study of beta chain features in type 1 diabetes. Study summary: Examination spanned roughly 110 million sorted cells from all samples. Broader study findings: For Type 1 diabetes patients, all four CD4+ subsets carried TCRB CDR3s that were moderately but significantly shorter. Researchers reported that naive, central memory and Treg TCRB repertoires appeared more similar in patients than in healthy donors.

Germline CDR1 SQVTM, CDR2 ANQGSEA. The CDR3 is 12 amino acids. The V and J ends lost 6 bases and 2 bases respectively, with 10 bases between them. A note on this clone: Its antigen is currently unknown.

Sampling consisted of one heparinised blood draw per donor, averaging around 100 mL. It was via CD45RO/CCR7/CD25/CD127/CD95/CD27 that CD4+ naive, central memory, regulatory and stem cell-like memory cells were sorted. Expressed TCRB transcripts were sequenced because the entire RNA isolate underwent reverse transcription. Sequencing was performed with immunoSEQ multiplex PCR; in TCRdb, only in-frame clones are kept and a portion is missing. This sample yields approximately 170,000 clones, of which about 63% are seen a single time; roughly 0.092% belongs to the top ten. The receptor's source is a man aged 25-45 years with type 1 diabetes. This chain links TRBV29-1 with TRBJ1-1, with D perhaps matching TRBD1 (5 bases). The specimen was naive CD4+ T cells from blood. The CDR3 reads CSVTQVNTEAFF. The CDR3 DNA sequence: TGCAGCGTAACACAGGTTAACACTGAAGCTTTCTTT.